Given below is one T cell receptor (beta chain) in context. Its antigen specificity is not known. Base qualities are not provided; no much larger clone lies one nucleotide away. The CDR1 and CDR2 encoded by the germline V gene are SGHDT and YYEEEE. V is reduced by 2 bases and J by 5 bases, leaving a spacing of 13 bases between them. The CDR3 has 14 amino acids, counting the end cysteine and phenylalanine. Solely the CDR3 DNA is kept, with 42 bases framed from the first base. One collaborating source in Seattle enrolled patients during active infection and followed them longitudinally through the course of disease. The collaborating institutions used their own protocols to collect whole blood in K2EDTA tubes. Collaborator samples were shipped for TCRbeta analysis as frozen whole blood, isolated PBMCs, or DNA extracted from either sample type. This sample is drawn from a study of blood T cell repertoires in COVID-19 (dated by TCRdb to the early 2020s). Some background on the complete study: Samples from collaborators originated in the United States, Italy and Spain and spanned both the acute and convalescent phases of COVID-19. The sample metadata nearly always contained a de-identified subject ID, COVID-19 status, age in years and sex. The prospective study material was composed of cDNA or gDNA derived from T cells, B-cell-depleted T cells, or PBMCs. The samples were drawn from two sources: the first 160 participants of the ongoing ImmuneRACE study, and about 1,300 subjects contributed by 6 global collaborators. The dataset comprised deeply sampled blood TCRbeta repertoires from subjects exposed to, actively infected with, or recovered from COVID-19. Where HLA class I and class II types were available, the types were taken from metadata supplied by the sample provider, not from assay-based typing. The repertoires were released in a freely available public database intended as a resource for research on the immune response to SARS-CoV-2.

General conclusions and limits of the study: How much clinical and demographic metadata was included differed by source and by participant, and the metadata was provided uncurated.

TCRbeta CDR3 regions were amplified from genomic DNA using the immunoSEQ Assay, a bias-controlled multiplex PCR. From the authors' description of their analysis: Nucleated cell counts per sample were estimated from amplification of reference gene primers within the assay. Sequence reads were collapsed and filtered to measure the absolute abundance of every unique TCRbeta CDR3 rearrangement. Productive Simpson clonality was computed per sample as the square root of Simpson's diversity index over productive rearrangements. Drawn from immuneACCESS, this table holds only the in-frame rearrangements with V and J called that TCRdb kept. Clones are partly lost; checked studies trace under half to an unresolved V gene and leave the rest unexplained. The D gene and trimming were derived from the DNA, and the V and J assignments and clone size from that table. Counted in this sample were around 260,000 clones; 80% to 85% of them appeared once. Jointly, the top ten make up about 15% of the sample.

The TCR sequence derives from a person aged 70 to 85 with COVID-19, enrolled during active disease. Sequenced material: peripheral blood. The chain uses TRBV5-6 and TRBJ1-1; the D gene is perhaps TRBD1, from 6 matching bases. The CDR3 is CASSFSRGPTEAFF. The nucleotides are TGTGCCAGCAGCTTCAGCAGGGGTCCGACTGAAGCTTTCTTT.